The present entry profiles one T cell receptor (beta chain) with its context. Its binding antigen is unknown. Within one base of it there is no much larger clone, and no base qualities were kept. The trim is 5 bases for V and 3 bases for J, with a gap of 19 bases between the germline ends. The CDR3 contains 16 residues, cysteine and phenylalanine counted. Just the 48-base CDR3 DNA is kept, in frame starting at base 1. The germline V gene gives CDR1 as SGHVS and CDR2 as FQNEAQ. The collaborating institutions used their own protocols to collect whole blood in K2EDTA tubes. For TCRbeta analysis, collaborator samples were shipped as frozen whole blood, as isolated PBMCs, or as DNA extracted from either sample type. The source of the sample is a study of blood T cell repertoires in COVID-19 (dated by TCRdb to the early 2020s). For the wider study: Samples covering the acute and convalescent phases of COVID-19 were provided by collaborators in the United States, Italy and Spain. The dataset comprised deeply sampled blood TCRbeta repertoires from subjects exposed to, actively infected with, or recovered from COVID-19. Where available, HLA class I and class II types were obtained from metadata supplied by the sample provider rather than from assay-based typing. A de-identified subject ID, COVID-19 status, age in years and sex were almost always included in the sample metadata. The prospective study material was composed of cDNA or gDNA derived from T cells, B-cell-depleted T cells, or PBMCs. The samples were drawn from the first 160 participants of the ongoing ImmuneRACE study and from more than 1,000 subjects provided by 6 global collaborators. The repertoires were released in a freely available public database meant as a resource for research on the immune response to SARS-CoV-2.

The investigation overall reported the following: The amount of clinical and demographic metadata varied by source and participant and was provided uncurated.

TCRbeta CDR3 regions were amplified from genomic DNA using the immunoSEQ Assay, a bias-controlled multiplex PCR. The paper's processing steps were these. Nucleated cell counts per sample were estimated from amplification of reference gene primers within the assay. Sequence reads were collapsed and filtered to measure the absolute abundance of every unique TCRbeta CDR3 rearrangement. Productive Simpson clonality was computed per sample as the square root of Simpson's diversity index over productive rearrangements. TCRdb stores this immuneACCESS table with in-frame sequences only. Part of the clones is absent; in the studies checked, under half of the shortfall reflects unresolved V genes, and no reason is known for the rest. The V and J calls and clone size are taken from that table; D and trimming were inferred from the DNA. Recorded for this sample are some 180,000 clones; about nine tenths of them occurred a single time. The ten largest clones capture roughly 6.7% of the sample.

The V and J segments used are TRBV7-8 and TRBJ1-1, with no confident D gene call. The sequenced sample was peripheral blood. This receptor was taken from a man in his forties with acute or convalescent COVID-19. The DNA reads TGTGCCAGCAGCCAGCCCCCGAGACTATTCCACACTGAAGCTTTCTTT. This translates into CASSQPPRLFHTEAFF.